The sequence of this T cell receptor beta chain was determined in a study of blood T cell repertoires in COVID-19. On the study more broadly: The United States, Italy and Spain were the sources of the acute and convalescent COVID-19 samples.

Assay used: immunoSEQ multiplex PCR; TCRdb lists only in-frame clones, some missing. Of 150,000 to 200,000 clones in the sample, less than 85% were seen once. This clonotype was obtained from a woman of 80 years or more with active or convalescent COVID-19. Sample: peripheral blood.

CDR3 amino acids: CASSLVGGQSGTEAFF. CDR3 nucleotides: TGCGCCAGCAGCTTGGTTGGAGGACAGTCCGGTACTGAAGCTTTCTTT. V usage is TRBV5-1 and J usage is TRBJ1-1; tentative D call: TRBD1 (6 bases). Trimming stripped 0 bases from V and 5 bases from J, with 17 bases between. This CDR3 has 16 residues. Looked up from germline, CDR1 is SGHRS and CDR2 is YFSETQ. Full variable domain (remainder filled in from reference TRBV5-1 and TRBJ1-1): KAGVTQTPRYLIKTRGQQVTLSCSPISGHRSVSWYQQTPGQGLQFLFEYFSETQRNKGNFPGRFSGRQFSNSRSEMNVSTLELGDSALYLCASSLVGGQSGTEAFFGQGTRLTVV.